The 12 T cell receptor beta chains below all came from one sample that was sequenced in a study of blood T cell repertoires in COVID-19. The assay was immunoSEQ multiplex PCR, and TCRdb's table has in-frame clones only and misses some. The top ten hold 0.65% to 0.9% of the sample, which has about 110,000 clones, over 80% seen once. Source material: peripheral blood. These receptors were collected from a woman aged 70-85 years with acute or convalescent COVID-19.

The V gene is TRBV9, the J gene TRBJ1-3; D gene uncertain. Germline CDR1 reads SGDLS; CDR2 reads YYNGEE. The CDR3 is 15 residues long. V was pared by 1 base and J by 5 bases, with 13 bases between. The DNA of the CDR3 is TGTGCCAGCAGCGTATCAGGCAGTCCCAGAAACACCATATATTTT. Its translation: CASSVSGSPRNTIYF.

The rearrangement links TRBV5-4 to TRBJ2-2, with a weak D call TRBD1 (6 bases). The CDR3 loop spans 14 amino acids. Trimming removed 4 bases from V and 8 bases from J, with 15 bases in between. Germline assignment: CDR1 SGHNT and CDR2 YYREEE (reference sequence). The CDR3 DNA follows: TGTGCCAGCAGCGACAGTAGGGGGATAGGGGAGCTGTTTTTT. Translated: CASSDSRGIGELFF.

Details on this clone: Within the sample, other DNA sequences also encode this same CDR3. The chain links TRBV6-5 to TRBJ1-6, with TRBD1 identical over 9 bases. The CDR3 spans 15 residues. CDR1 and CDR2 from the germline V gene are MNHEY and SVGAGI. Unmatched junction bases numbered 6, after V lost 5 bases and J lost 7 bases. The CDR3 region has the DNA TGTGCCAGCAGTCGTGGACAGGGGATAAATTCACCCCTCCACTTT. Its translation: CASSRGQGINSPLHF.

The chain employs TRBV28 and TRBJ1-3; D perhaps matches TRBD1 (5 bases). The V gene lost 6 bases and the J gene lost 1 base, with 13 bases spanning the gap. Germline lookup yields CDR1 MDHEN and CDR2 SYDVKM. The CDR3 is 15 amino acids. CDR3 residues: CASRADSFSGNTIYF. The CDR3 region has the DNA TGTGCCAGCAGGGCTGACAGTTTTTCTGGAAACACCATATATTTT.

The chain links TRBV5-1 to TRBJ1-4, with 8 bases identical to TRBD1. CDR1 is SGHRS, CDR2 YFSETQ, per germline. Trimming removed 7 bases from V and 5 bases from J; junction bases left unmatched: 7. This CDR3 is built from 14 residues. Here the CDR3 DNA reads TGCGCCAGCGGAGAAACAGGGGGAAATGAAAAACTGTTTTTT. This gives the protein CASGETGGNEKLFF.

The gene calls are TRBV15 and TRBJ2-7; D perhaps matches TRBD2 (5 bases). CDR1 and CDR2 (germline): LNHNV, YYDKDF (reference sequence). Trimming took 8 bases from V and 2 from J, leaving 13 bases between them. The CDR3 consists of 13 residues. CDR3: CATANSGTYEQYF. CDR3 coding DNA: TGTGCCACCGCGAATTCCGGGACCTACGAGCAGTACTTC.

The chain recombines TRBV5-6 with TRBJ1-5; no reliable D call. V lost 0 bases to trimming and J lost 0 bases, with 4 bases between them. CDR1 and CDR2 from the germline V gene are SGHDT and YYEEEE. CDR3 length: 14 residues. The CDR3 nucleotides are TGTGCCAGCAGCTTGGGTCATAGCAATCAGCCCCAGCATTTT. Its translation is CASSLGHSNQPQHF.

This chain joins TRBV25-1 and TRBJ2-7, with TRBD1 identical over 9 bases. The CDR3 length is 15 residues. The germline V gene encodes CDR1 MGHDK and CDR2 SYGVNS. J gave up 5 bases and V 3 bases, and 8 bases lay outside the gene matches. The CDR3 DNA is TGTGCCAGCAGTGAGGAACCGGGACAGGGTAACGAGCAGTACTTC. Amino acid sequence: CASSEEPGQGNEQYF.

This clone was detected a few times. This rearrangement joins TRBV19 to TRBJ1-2; no reliable D call. The ends were cut back, 0 bases at V and 6 bases at J, with 26 bases in the middle. This CDR3 region has 19 residues. Germline V gives CDR1 LNHDA, CDR2 SQIVND (reference sequence). CDR3 sequence: CASSIEATRSYPSSHGYTF. The CDR3 DNA reads as TGTGCCAGTAGTATAGAGGCCACAAGGTCCTACCCATCTAGCCATGGCTACACCTTC.

This rearrangement joins TRBV5-6 to TRBJ2-5; TRBD2 might be the D (5 bases). The CDR3 loop spans 15 amino acids. The V gene's germline CDR1 is SGHDT and CDR2 YYEEEE. Trimming removed 4 bases at V and 4 bases at J, with 17 bases between. CDR3: CASSPVATSGETQYF. The DNA for the CDR3 is TGTGCCAGCAGCCCGGTAGCGACATCTGGAGAGACCCAGTACTTC.

This clone appeared once. The J gene is TRBJ2-7, the V gene TRBV19; 8 nucleotides match TRBD1. Germline assignment: CDR1 LNHDA and CDR2 SQIVND (reference sequence). V gave up 5 bases and J gave up 2 bases; unmatched junction bases: 5. This CDR3 is 14 amino acids long. Here the CDR3 reads CASSPRDRTYEQYF. CDR3 DNA sequence: TGTGCCAGTAGTCCCCGGGACAGGACCTACGAGCAGTACTTC.

This chain links TRBV18 with TRBJ2-3; the D is unclear. The CDR3 is 16 residues long. The germline V gene has CDR1 KGHSH and CDR2 LQKENI. Deletions cut 0 bases from V and 2 bases from J, with 12 bases between. CDR3 in amino acids: CASSPPSSRSTDTQYF. The CDR3 DNA is TGTGCCAGCTCACCACCGAGCTCCCGTTCCACAGATACGCAGTATTTT.